This T cell receptor (beta chain) emerged from a study of T cells in localized non-small cell lung cancer. Study-level points and caveats: Only one tumor region went through sequencing, so heterogeneity may still be there. T cell clonality was highest in uninvolved adjacent lung, above tumor. Longer survival (overall) was linked to higher T cell density in blood. Appearance in adjacent lung was seen for a median around 60 of the top 100 tumor clones.

With respect to this clone: The target antigen is unknown. A junction end diverges from the germline sequence, so it may reflect a read error.

The table came from immunoSEQ multiplex PCR; TCRdb's copy has only in-frame clones and leaves some out. Here the sample spans around 2,600 clones, nearly 40% being singletons. The germline V gene has CDR1 MDHEN and CDR2 SYDVKM. This CDR3 region has 14 residues. The sequence derives from a male donor older than 55 with stage II squamous cell lung carcinoma. The chain has TRBV28 and TRBJ1-2, with TRBD1 matching over 7 bases. The specimen comprised lung tumor tissue, sampled before any cancer treatment. CDR3 nucleotides: TGTGCCAGCAGTTTAGGGGACAGCCACTATGGTTACACCTTC. As protein: CASSLGDSHYGYTF.